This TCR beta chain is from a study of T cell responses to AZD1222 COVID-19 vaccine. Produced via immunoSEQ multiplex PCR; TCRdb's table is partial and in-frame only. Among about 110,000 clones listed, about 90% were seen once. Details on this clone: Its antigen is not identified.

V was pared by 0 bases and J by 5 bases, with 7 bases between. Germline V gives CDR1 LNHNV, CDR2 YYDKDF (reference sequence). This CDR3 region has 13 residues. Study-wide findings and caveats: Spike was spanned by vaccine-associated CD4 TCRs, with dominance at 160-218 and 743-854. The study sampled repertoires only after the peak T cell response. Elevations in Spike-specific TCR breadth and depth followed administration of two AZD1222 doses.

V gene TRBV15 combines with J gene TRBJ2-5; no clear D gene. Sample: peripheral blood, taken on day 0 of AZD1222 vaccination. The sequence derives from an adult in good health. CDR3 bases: TGTGCCACCAGCAGAGATCACCGGGAGACCCAGTACTTC. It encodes CATSRDHRETQYF.